This TCR beta chain is drawn from a study of blood T cell repertoires in COVID-19. On the study more broadly: The samples span acute and convalescent COVID-19 from the United States, Italy and Spain. Sources were T cells, B-cell-depleted T cells, or PBMCs; the material itself was cDNA or gDNA.

Only in-frame clones appear in the TCRdb table, and some are missing; sequencing was by immunoSEQ multiplex PCR. Found here are fewer than 110,000 clones, around four fifths of them singletons; the top ten hold more than 4%. V lost 4 bases to trimming and J lost 5 bases; unmatched junction nucleotides: 11. CDR3 length: 16 residues. Germline V lookup: CDR1 SGHRS, CDR2 YFSETQ. This clonotype originated in a man in his sixties or seventies with acute or convalescent COVID-19. This chain connects TRBV5-1 to TRBJ1-4; 7 nucleotides match TRBD1. Sample: peripheral blood. The CDR3 DNA reads TGCGCCAGCAGCATAAACACAGGGGAAGGAAATGAAAAACTGTTTTTT. Its protein is CASSINTGEGNEKLFF.